These T cell receptor beta chains were read from a single sample in a study of CD8 T cells in ankylosing spondylitis. Using its own MiXCR run on the 5' RACE reads, TCRdb lists one record per CDR3 protein. In the table there are some 840,000 distinct CDR3 sequences, roughly 10% of which are singletons. Sequences were obtained from blood, either unsorted or a sorted T cell fraction (not recorded which). All receptors come from a male donor with ankylosing spondylitis. The CDR3 runs from the conserved cysteine through the conserved F or W. Each record gives: J gene, V gene, CDR3 length, D gene, clone size, CDR3 protein, CDR3 DNA. D genes are given only for firm matches. Clone size is given for some rows only: seen once, a few or many times, or a class if the clone is expanded.

TRBJ1-2 | TRBV12-3/TRBV12-4 | 15 | TRBD1 | many | CASSLGQLINYGYTF | TGTGCCAGCAGTTTGGGACAGCTGATAAACTATGGCTACACCTTC
TRBJ2-4 | TRBV29-1 | 13 | . | . | CSVVGTVGDIQYF | TGCAGCGTTGTGGGTACGGTGGGGGACATTCAGTACTTC
TRBJ2-2 | TRBV12-3/TRBV12-4 | 16 | TRBD2 | few | CASSFSLAGNTGELFF | TGTGCCAGCAGTTTTTCTCTAGCGGGGAACACCGGGGAGCTGTTTTTT
TRBJ2-7 | TRBV5-1 | 13 | . | many | CASSLGLNYEQYF | TGCGCCAGCAGCCTGGGGCTTAACTACGAGCAGTACTTC
TRBJ2-1 | TRBV6-2/TRBV6-3 | 15 | . | few | CASSYSPTVGNEQFF | TGTGCCAGCAGTTACTCTCCGACTGTCGGCAATGAGCAGTTCTTC
TRBJ2-5 | TRBV4-2 | 13 | . | . | CASSQGGEGTQYF | TGTGCCAGCAGCCAAGGGGGGGAAGGGACCCAGTACTTC
TRBJ2-3 | TRBV20-1 | 11 | . | many | CSAPLGDTQYF | TGCAGTGCACCTTTAGGGGATACGCAGTATTTT
TRBJ2-2 | TRBV12-3/TRBV12-4 | 16 | . | . | CASRIRAQRYTGELFF | TGTGCCAGCAGAATACGGGCCCAGAGATACACCGGGGAGCTGTTTTTT
TRBJ2-1 | TRBV5-1 | 15 | TRBD1 | many | CASSHSGQGINEQFF | TGCGCCAGCAGCCACTCGGGACAGGGAATCAATGAGCAGTTCTTC
TRBJ2-7 | TRBV14 | 18 | TRBD2 | . | CASSQDQVAGLAAYEQYF | TGTGCCAGCAGCCAAGACCAGGTGGCGGGACTAGCGGCCTACGAGCAGTACTTC
TRBJ1-5 | TRBV27 | 15 | . | . | CASSSLGSGNQPQHF | TGTGCCAGCAGTTCTCTGGGGTCGGGCAATCAGCCCCAGCATTTT
TRBJ2-3 | TRBV20-1 | 11 | . | few | CSAGGPYTQYF | TGCAGTGCTGGCGGGCCCTATACGCAGTATTTT
TRBJ2-1 | TRBV7-9 | 17 | TRBD2 | many | CASSLPRASGRANEQFF | TGTGCCAGCAGCCTGCCGAGGGCTAGCGGCCGGGCGAATGAGCAGTTCTTC
TRBJ2-5 | TRBV20-1 | 11 | . | many | CSARVRETQYF | TGCAGTGCTAGAGTACGAGAGACCCAGTACTTC
TRBJ1-1 | TRBV7-3 | 14 | . | few | CASSLTWGATEAFF | TGTGCCAGCAGCTTAACGTGGGGGGCCACTGAAGCTTTCTTT